The 16 T cell receptor beta chains below come from one sample, sequenced in a study of response to subunit inactivated influenza vaccine. MiXCR was run by TCRdb on the RT-PCR reads, yielding one entry per CDR3 protein. Of a few hundred thousand distinct CDR3 sequences listed, about 20% are singletons. The specimen was PBMCs from blood, collected about 19 months after vaccination. Receptors were obtained from a man aged 50 to 75 who received an inactivated influenza vaccine.

This clonotype was found a few times. The chain combines TRBV6-4 with TRBJ1-1; perhaps TRBD1 as D (5 bases). V lost 4 bases and J 7 bases, leaving 16 bases between the germline ends. CDR1 MRHNA and CDR2 SNTAGT come from the germline V gene. The CDR3 spans 14 residues. The CDR3 spells CASSVSQGSIEAFF. Written as DNA, the CDR3 is TGTGCCAGCAGTGTAAGCCAGGGATCGATTGAAGCTTTCTTT.

The rearrangement joins TRBV20-1 to TRBJ2-3; D possibly corresponds to TRBD1 (5 bases). The CDR3 covers 18 residues. The germline gives CDR1 DFQATT, CDR2 SNEGSKA (reference sequence). The V and J ends lost 3 bases and 0 bases respectively, with 22 bases between them. CDR3 residues: CSASRTSPSSTSTDTQYF. The CDR3 DNA sequence: TGCAGTGCTAGCCGGACATCCCCCTCCTCAACTAGCACAGATACGCAGTATTTT.

This clonotype was observed a few times. This CDR3 reads CASSLGQGAMDSPLHF. In nucleotides, the CDR3 is TGCGCCAGCAGCTTGGGACAGGGGGCTATGGACTCACCCCTCCACTTT. The chain has TRBV5-1 and TRBJ1-6; 10 positions agree with TRBD1. V lost 0 bases to trimming and J lost 10 bases; unmatched junction nucleotides: 7. The CDR3 is made up of 16 amino acids. CDR1 and CDR2 (germline): SGHRS, YFSETQ.

This clonotype was detected only once. V is TRBV4-3 and J is TRBJ2-7, with no clear D. The germline CDR1 and CDR2 sequences are LGHNA and YSLEER. Trimming left V 0 bases short and J 5 bases short, with 8 bases between. The CDR3 consists of 13 residues. In nucleotides, the CDR3 is TGCGCCAGCAGCCAAGAGTTCTCGAACGAGCAGTACTTC. This codes for CASSQEFSNEQYF.

In its sample, this clonotype was seen many times. This chain connects TRBV21-1 to TRBJ1-2; TRBD1 is taken as the D call from the table, unchecked against the DNA. TRBV21-1 is classified as a pseudogene. This CDR3 contains 15 residues. CDR3 bases: TGTGCCAGCAGCGCCGGGACAGGGGGCCTCTATGGCTACACCTTC. It yields the protein CASSAGTGGLYGYTF.

V gene TRBV7-9 combines with J gene TRBJ2-2; 10 positions match TRBD2. Germline V lookup: CDR1 SEHNR, CDR2 FQNEAQ (reference sequence). This CDR3 spans 17 amino acids. V was pared by 5 bases and J by 1 base, with 7 bases of the junction left unmatched. CDR3 sequence: CASSLLAGAKNTGELFF. The CDR3 DNA reads TGTGCCAGCAGCCTGCTAGCGGGGGCCAAGAACACCGGGGAGCTGTTTTTT.

The chain combines TRBV7-2 with TRBJ1-5, with TRBD1 as a possible D gene (5 bases). Germline CDR1 reads SGHTA; CDR2 reads FQGNSA. The V gene lost 3 bases and the J gene lost 4 bases, with 13 bases spanning the gap. The CDR3 extends over 15 amino acids. The CDR3 is CASSLAPGLNQPQHF. The CDR3 DNA reads TGTGCCAGCAGCTTGGCTCCGGGACTAAATCAGCCCCAGCATTTT. Full variable domain (outside the CDR3, taken from reference TRBV7-2 and TRBJ1-5): GAGVSQSPSNKVTEKGKDVELRCDPISGHTALYWYRQSLGQGLEFLIYFQGNSAPDKSGLPSDRFSAERTGGSVSTLTIQRTQQEDSAVYLCASSLAPGLNQPQHFGDGTRLSIL.

Regarding this clonotype: The conserved closing phenylalanine or tryptophan is absent in this CDR3, likely reflecting a read error. This rearrangement joins TRBV6-5 to TRBJ2-7; TRBD2 aligns across 12 bases. This CDR3 comprises 18 residues. V gave up 2 bases and J gave up 3 bases; unmatched junction bases: 11. The germline V gene has CDR1 MNHEY and CDR2 SVGAGI. The CDR3 nucleotides read TGTGCCAGCAGTTACCGGGAACTAGCGGGAGGACTAAGCTACGAGCAGTACTCC. This codes for CASSYRELAGGLSYEQYS.

Of note for this clonotype: The germline gene is not matched at one end of the junction; a read error may be the cause. This rearrangement joins TRBV6-1 to TRBJ2-1, with 7 bases that match TRBD1. The CDR3 is 15 residues long. The germline V gene encodes CDR1 MNHNS and CDR2 SASEGT. The CDR3 DNA is TGTGCCAGCAGTAGACGACCAACAGACAGGGCCGGCCCCCTCTTC. Translation gives CASSRRPTDRAGPLF.

The chain joins TRBV12-3 or TRBV12-4 to TRBJ2-2; 11 nucleotides line up with TRBD2. This CDR3 region has 20 residues. After removal of 3 bases from V and 3 bases from J, the junction contained 15 bases not matched to a gene. The CDR3 region is CASSFPGALLAGAYTGELFF. In nucleotides, the CDR3 is TGTGCCAGCAGTTTCCCCGGTGCTCTACTAGCGGGGGCCTACACCGGGGAGCTGTTTTTT.

This clonotype was detected once. This sequence joins TRBV3-1 and TRBJ1-1; TRBD1 matches at 9 bases. This CDR3 has 18 residues. From germline, CDR1 is LGHDT and CDR2 YNNKEL (reference sequence). V was pared by 4 bases and J by 0 bases, with 12 bases of the junction left unmatched. The CDR3 region has the DNA TGTGCCAGCAGCCTAGGGGGACAGGGAAGGGTCATGAACACTGAAGCTTTCTTT. Translating it yields CASSLGGQGRVMNTEAFF.

The chain employs TRBV10-3 and TRBJ1-5, with 7 positions matching TRBD1. After removal of 1 base from V and 5 bases from J, the junction contained 5 bases not matched to a gene. The CDR3 covers 15 residues. CDR1 ENHRY and CDR2 SYGVKD come from the germline V gene. The CDR3, as DNA: TGTGCCATCAGTGAGTGGAGGACAGGTCATCAGCCCCAGCATTTT. Amino acids: CAISEWRTGHQPQHF.

This chain uses TRBV9 with TRBJ2-5; possibly TRBD2 for D (5 bases). The CDR3 extends over 13 amino acids. The germline V gene encodes CDR1 SGDLS and CDR2 YYNGEE. V lost 4 bases and J lost 4, with 11 bases in between. The CDR3 sequence: CASSRGSRETQYF. CDR3 nucleotides: TGTGCCAGCAGCCGAGGGAGCCGAGAGACCCAGTACTTC.

This clonotype was seen more than once but under ten times. J is TRBJ1-2 and V is TRBV10-3; weak D call: TRBD1 (5 bases). Germline CDR1 and CDR2: ENHRY and SYGVKD. V lost 4 bases and J lost 5, with 14 bases in between. The CDR3 runs to 14 residues. The CDR3 here is CAISAGTAIYGYTF. In DNA, the CDR3 is TGTGCCATCAGTGCTGGGACCGCTATTTATGGCTACACCTTC.

There are a few counts of this clonotype. The chain uses TRBV19 and TRBJ2-2; 10 bases are a match to TRBD2. Germline-derived CDR1 and CDR2 are LNHDA and SQIVND (reference sequence). J was trimmed by 6 bases and V by 0 bases; bases with no gene match: 4. The length of the CDR3 is 16 residues. The CDR3 protein is CASSIDTSGKPGELFF. DNA for the CDR3: TGTGCCAGTAGTATAGATACTAGCGGGAAACCCGGGGAGCTGTTTTTT.

This rearrangement joins TRBV7-2 to TRBJ2-7, with TRBD1 as a possible D gene (5 bases). Germline CDR1 and CDR2: SGHTA and FQGNSA. Trimming took 5 bases from V and 0 from J, leaving 14 bases between them. The CDR3 extends over 15 amino acids. CDR3 sequence: CASSQDSSSSYEQYF. The CDR3 DNA follows: TGTGCCAGCAGCCAAGACAGTTCAAGCTCCTACGAGCAGTACTTC.